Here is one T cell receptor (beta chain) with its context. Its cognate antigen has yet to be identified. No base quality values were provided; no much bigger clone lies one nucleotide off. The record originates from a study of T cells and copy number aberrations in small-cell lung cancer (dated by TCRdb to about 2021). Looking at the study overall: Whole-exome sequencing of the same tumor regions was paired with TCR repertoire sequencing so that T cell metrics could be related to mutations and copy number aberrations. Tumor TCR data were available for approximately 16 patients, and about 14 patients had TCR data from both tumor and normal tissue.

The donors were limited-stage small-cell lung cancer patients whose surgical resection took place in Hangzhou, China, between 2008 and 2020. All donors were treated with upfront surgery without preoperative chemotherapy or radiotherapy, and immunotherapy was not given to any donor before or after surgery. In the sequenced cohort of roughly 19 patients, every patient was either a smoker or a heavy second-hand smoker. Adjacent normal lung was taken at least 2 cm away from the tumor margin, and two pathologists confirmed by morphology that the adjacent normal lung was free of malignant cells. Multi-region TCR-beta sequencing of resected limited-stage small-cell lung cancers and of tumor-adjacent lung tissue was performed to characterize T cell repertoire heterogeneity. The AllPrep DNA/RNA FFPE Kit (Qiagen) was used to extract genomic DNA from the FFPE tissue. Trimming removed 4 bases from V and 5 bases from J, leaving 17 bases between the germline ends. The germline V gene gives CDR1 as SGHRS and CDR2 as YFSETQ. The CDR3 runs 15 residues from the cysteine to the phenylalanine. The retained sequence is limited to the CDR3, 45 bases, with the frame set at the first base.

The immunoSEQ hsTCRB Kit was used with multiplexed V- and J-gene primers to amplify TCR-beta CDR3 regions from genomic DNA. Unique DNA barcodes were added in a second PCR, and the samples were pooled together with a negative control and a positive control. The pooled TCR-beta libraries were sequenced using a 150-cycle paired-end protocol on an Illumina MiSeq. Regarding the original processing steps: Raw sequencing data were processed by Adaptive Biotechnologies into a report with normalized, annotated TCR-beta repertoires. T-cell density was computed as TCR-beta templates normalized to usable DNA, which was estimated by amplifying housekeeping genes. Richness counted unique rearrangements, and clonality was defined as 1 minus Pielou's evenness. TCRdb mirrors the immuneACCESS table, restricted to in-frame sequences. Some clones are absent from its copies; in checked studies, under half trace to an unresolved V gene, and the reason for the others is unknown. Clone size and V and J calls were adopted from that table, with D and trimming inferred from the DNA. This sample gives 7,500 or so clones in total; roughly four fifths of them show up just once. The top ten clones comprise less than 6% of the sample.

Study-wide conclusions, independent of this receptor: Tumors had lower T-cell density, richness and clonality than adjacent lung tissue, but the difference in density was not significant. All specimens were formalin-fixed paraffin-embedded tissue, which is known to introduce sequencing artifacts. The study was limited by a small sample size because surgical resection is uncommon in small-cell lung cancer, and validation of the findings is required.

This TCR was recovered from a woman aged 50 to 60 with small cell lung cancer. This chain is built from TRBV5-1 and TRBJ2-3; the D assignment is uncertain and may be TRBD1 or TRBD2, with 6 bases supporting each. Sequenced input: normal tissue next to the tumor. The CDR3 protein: CASSIRSGGGDTQYF. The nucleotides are TGCGCCAGCAGCATTAGGTCCGGGGGCGGAGATACGCAGTATTTT.